The 30 T cell receptor beta chains below all came from one sample that was sequenced in a study of cytomegalovirus exposure and HLA in healthy donors. It was with 60 Vbeta and 13 Jbeta primers that the PCR ran. Produced via immunoSEQ multiplex PCR; TCRdb's table is partial and in-frame only. This table lists about 130,000 clones. The sequencing sample was made of PBMCs. The receptors here all came from a man aged 18 to 30 in good health and CMV-seronegative.

J is TRBJ2-2 and V is TRBV7-3; 7 bases map to TRBD1. CDR3 length: 13 residues. CDR1 is SGHTA, CDR2 FQGTGA, per germline. The ends lost 5 bases at V and 5 bases at J; junction bases unmatched: 2. CDR3 bases: TGTGCCAGCAGCCCGACAGGGACCGGGGAGCTGTTTTTT. This translates into CASSPTGTGELFF.

The genes are TRBV6-6 and TRBJ1-6; D remains unclear. The CDR3 is made up of 16 amino acids. Trimming removed 0 bases at V and 4 bases at J, with 10 bases between. CDR1 and CDR2 from the germline V gene are MNHNY and SVGAGI (reference sequence). The CDR3 region is CASSYSTRKYNSPLHF. Here the CDR3 DNA reads TGTGCCAGCAGTTACTCGACCAGGAAGTATAATTCACCCCTCCACTTT.

The chain recombines TRBV7-2 with TRBJ2-7; possible D gene TRBD2, 6 bases. Germline values: CDR1 SGHTA, CDR2 FQGNSA. This CDR3 is 14 amino acids long. V shed 4 bases and J shed 3 bases, with 13 bases lying between them. The CDR3: CASSYPGRDYEQYF. CDR3 nucleotide sequence: TGTGCCAGCAGCTACCCGGGGCGGGACTACGAGCAGTACTTC.

DNA of the CDR3: TGCGCCAGCAGCCAAGGTGAGGGGGCTCGGAGTTCACCCCTCCACTTT. It encodes CASSQGEGARSSPLHF. V and J are TRBV4-3 and TRBJ1-6; 7 bases match TRBD1. Germline CDR1 is LGHNA and CDR2 is YSLEER. V shed 1 base and J 9 bases; nucleotides not matched to a gene: 9. The CDR3 consists of 16 residues.

This rearrangement joins TRBV28 to TRBJ1-1; D unresolved. Germline CDR1 and CDR2: MDHEN and SYDVKM. The CDR3 sequence is 14 residues long. Trimming cost V 3 bases and J 0 bases, with 8 bases left between them. This chain's CDR3 is CASSLAVMNTEAFF. Here the CDR3 DNA reads TGTGCCAGCAGTTTGGCAGTTATGAACACTGAAGCTTTCTTT.

V and J are TRBV6-1 and TRBJ2-7; D remains ambiguous. The CDR3 length is 15 residues. The V gene's germline CDR1 is MNHNS and CDR2 SASEGT. The V and J ends lost 0 bases and 0 bases respectively, with 9 bases between them. The CDR3 sequence: CASSEAGFYSYEQYF. CDR3 in DNA: TGTGCCAGCAGTGAAGCGGGCTTCTACTCCTACGAGCAGTACTTC.

V gene TRBV4-3 combines with J gene TRBJ2-1, with TRBD1 identical over 8 bases. Germline V gene lookup returns CDR1 LGHNA and CDR2 YSLEER. The CDR3 has 12 residues. J lost 15 bases, V lost 3 bases, and 7 bases had no gene match. CDR3 protein: CASSQGGQDRFF. CDR3 DNA sequence: TGCGCCAGCAGCCAGGGGGGACAGGATAGGTTCTTC.

The rearrangement links TRBV25-1 to TRBJ2-7; 8 bases align to TRBD2. The CDR3 sequence is 15 residues long. The J segment lost 6 bases and the V segment lost 3 bases, leaving 10 bases of the junction unmatched. Germline V CDR1 and CDR2: MGHDK, SYGVNS. CDR3 protein: CASSDQREKTREQYF. The CDR3 DNA is TGTGCCAGCAGTGATCAGCGGGAGAAGACGCGCGAGCAGTACTTC.

The chain carries TRBV4-1 and TRBJ2-7; D is perhaps TRBD2 (5 bases). V was clipped by 4 bases and J by 2 bases, with 24 bases between them. The germline CDR1 and CDR2 sequences are MGHRA and YSYEKL. The CDR3 has 18 residues. CDR3 sequence reads: CASSPVGLPPGKTYEQYF. CDR3 nucleotides: TGCGCCAGCAGCCCCGTGGGTCTGCCCCCGGGGAAGACCTACGAGCAGTACTTC.

V and J are TRBV6-5 and TRBJ2-5, with TRBD2 identical over 7 bases. Germline V gene lookup returns CDR1 MNHEY and CDR2 SVGAGI. CDR3 length: 14 amino acids. Unmatched junction bases numbered 2, after V lost 0 bases and J lost 4 bases. CDR3 in DNA: TGTGCCAGCAGTTACTCGGGGGGGACAGAGACCCAGTACTTC. It encodes CASSYSGGTETQYF.

V gene TRBV5-4 combines with J gene TRBJ2-5, with a tentative D call TRBD2 (6 bases). V was cut by 0 bases and J by 5 bases, with 14 bases left in between. CDR3 length: 15 residues. The germline V gene encodes CDR1 SGHNT and CDR2 YYREEE (reference sequence). This chain's CDR3 is CASSLGQGGGETQYF. In nucleotides, the CDR3 is TGTGCCAGCAGCTTGGGGCAGGGAGGAGGCGAGACCCAGTACTTC.

CDR3 bases: TGTGCCAGCAGCTTATCCGGACAGGGGGCTTCGGAGACCCAGTACTTC. Protein product: CASSLSGQGASETQYF. The chain has TRBV7-2 and TRBJ2-5; 11 bases fit TRBD1. The germline V gene encodes CDR1 SGHTA and CDR2 FQGNSA. V shed 2 bases and J 5 bases; nucleotides not matched to a gene: 7. The CDR3 loop spans 16 amino acids.

V usage is TRBV15 and J usage is TRBJ2-7; 10 bases agree with TRBD2. The germline gives CDR1 LNHNV, CDR2 YYDKDF (reference sequence). The V gene end was trimmed by 2 bases and the J gene end by 3 bases; junction bases not matched to a gene: 1. This CDR3 contains 14 residues. CDR3 sequence reads: CATSRLAGVYEQYF. The CDR3 DNA follows: TGTGCCACCAGCAGACTAGCGGGGGTCTACGAGCAGTACTTC.

This chain joins TRBV9 and TRBJ1-2; D remains ambiguous. Germline V gives CDR1 SGDLS, CDR2 YYNGEE. V was clipped by 8 bases and J by 6 bases, with 14 bases between them. CDR3 length: 12 residues. The CDR3 DNA reads as TGTGCCAGTTCCAGGCAGTTAGATGGCTACACCTTC. Its protein is CASSRQLDGYTF.

The chain couples TRBV11-2 to TRBJ2-6; TRBD1 might be the D (6 bases). CDR3 length equals 16 residues. Deletions cut 5 bases from V and 6 bases from J, with 17 bases between. Germline CDR1 SGHAT, CDR2 FQNNGV. The CDR3 sequence is CASSRYRVSQANVLTF. The CDR3 coding sequence is TGTGCCAGCAGCCGATACAGGGTGTCCCAGGCCAACGTCCTGACTTTC.

V is TRBV5-1 and J is TRBJ2-5, with D perhaps TRBD2 (5 bases). Germline V gene sequence: CDR1 SGHRS, CDR2 YFSETQ. Trimming shortened V by 0 bases and J by 4 bases, and 10 bases separated the two germline ends. The CDR3 runs 14 residues. CDR3 region: CASSLGLLGETQYF. In DNA form, the CDR3 reads TGCGCCAGCAGCTTGGGACTATTGGGAGAGACCCAGTACTTC.

This chain joins TRBV30 and TRBJ1-5; D remains ambiguous. Germline V gene data show CDR1 as GTSNPN and CDR2 as SVGIG (reference sequence). Trimming cost V 4 bases and J 0 bases, with 7 bases left between them. This CDR3 has 13 residues. CDR3 loop: CAWTGNSNQPQHF. Written as DNA, the CDR3 is TGTGCCTGGACGGGAAATAGCAATCAGCCCCAGCATTTT.

The chain couples TRBV5-6 to TRBJ1-1, with D tentatively TRBD1 (6 bases). The CDR3 has 16 amino acids. Trimming stripped 0 bases from V and 0 bases from J, with 12 bases between. Germline assignment: CDR1 SGHDT and CDR2 YYEEEE. Written as DNA, the CDR3 is TGTGCCAGCAGCTTGGTCGGCGACAGGTTGAACACTGAAGCTTTCTTT. Protein product: CASSLVGDRLNTEAFF.

The chain joins TRBV5-4 to TRBJ2-1, with 11 nucleotides matching TRBD1. Germline loops: CDR1 SGHNT, CDR2 YYREEE (reference sequence). The length of the CDR3 is 12 residues. Trimming cost V 4 bases and J 10 bases; bases outside gene matches: 1. CDR3 region: CASSRDRGEQFF. The CDR3 coding sequence is TGTGCCAGCAGCAGGGACAGGGGGGAGCAGTTCTTC.

V gene TRBV6-6 combines with J gene TRBJ2-7; a possible D gene is TRBD1 (6 bases). V was pared by 2 bases and J by 1 base, with 15 bases between. This CDR3 has 16 residues. Germline CDR1 is MNHNY and CDR2 is SVGAGI (reference sequence). As DNA, the CDR3 is TGTGCCAGCAGTTACAATGCAGGGGACACGTCCTACGAGCAGTACTTC. Its protein is CASSYNAGDTSYEQYF.

The rearrangement links TRBV21-1 to TRBJ1-5; no check of the table's D call, TRBD1, against the DNA was made. TRBV21-1 is recorded as a pseudogene. The CDR3 runs 16 residues. The CDR3 sequence is CASSKGKVSADIKKHF. CDR3 DNA: TGTGCCAGCAGCAAAGGTAAAGTAAGTGCGGACATTAAGAAGCATTTT.

The chain has TRBV4-1 and TRBJ1-4, with 9 bases matching TRBD1. Trimming removed 2 bases from V and 10 bases from J; junction bases left unmatched: 8. CDR3 length: 15 amino acids. The germline CDR1 and CDR2 sequences are MGHRA and YSYEKL. The CDR3 is CASSQSGQGFRKLFF. As DNA, the CDR3 is TGCGCCAGCAGCCAATCGGGACAGGGTTTCAGAAAACTGTTTTTT.

The V and J genes are TRBV7-9 and TRBJ1-6, with TRBD1 matching 7 bases. CDR3 size: 13 residues. Trimming removed 5 bases from V and 8 bases from J; junction bases left unmatched: 3. Germline CDR1 and CDR2: SEHNR and FQNEAQ (reference sequence). The CDR3 region has the DNA TGTGCCAGCAGCAGGGACAGATATTCACCCCTCCACTTT. It codes for CASSRDRYSPLHF.

The V and J genes are TRBV29-1 and TRBJ2-7, with 7 bases matching TRBD2. The CDR3 sequence is 13 residues long. The trim removed 5 bases at V and 7 bases at J, leaving 11 bases unmatched. CDR1 is SQVTM, CDR2 ANQGSEA, per germline. CDR3 in amino acids: CSVTPPTGREQYF. The CDR3 nucleotides read TGCAGCGTTACTCCACCGACCGGGAGGGAGCAGTACTTC.

A word on this clone: The junction differs from germline at one of its ends, possibly a read error. The rearrangement uses TRBV27 and TRBJ2-2, with D tentatively TRBD2 (7 bases). CDR3 length equals 15 residues. Germline V gene sequence: CDR1 MNHEY, CDR2 SMNVEV (reference sequence). DNA of the CDR3: TGTGCCAGCAGCAAGGGGGGGTTTAGCACCTGGGAGCTGTTTTTT. Translation: CASSKGGFSTWELFF.

This chain links TRBV10-3 with TRBJ2-5, with 9 bases lining up with TRBD1. Germline CDR1 ENHRY, CDR2 SYGVKD. The V and J ends lost 6 bases and 1 base, in that order; junction bases with no gene match: 9. The CDR3 consists of 16 residues. The CDR3 nucleotides are TGTGCCATCAGCCCCGGGACAGGGAATTTCCAAGAGACCCAGTACTTC. It codes for CAISPGTGNFQETQYF.

The chain couples TRBV10-2 to TRBJ1-2; D is perhaps TRBD1 (5 bases). V lost 4 bases to trimming and J lost 10 bases, with 16 bases between them. The V gene's germline CDR1 is WSHSY and CDR2 SAAADI. This CDR3 spans 13 amino acids. The CDR3, as DNA: TGCGCCAGCAGTGTAGGGGCCTCGATTCCCTACACCTTC. The encoded protein is CASSVGASIPYTF.

In nucleotides, the CDR3 is TGTGCCAGCAGCTCCCCCGTAGGACTAGCCTACGAGCAGTACTTC. Protein: CASSSPVGLAYEQYF. The chain combines TRBV5-6 with TRBJ2-7; TRBD2 aligns across 7 bases. CDR1 and CDR2 (germline): SGHDT, YYEEEE. The length of the CDR3 is 15 residues. V lost 3 bases, J lost 2 bases, and 8 bases stayed unmatched.

J is TRBJ2-6 and V is TRBV7-2, with 9 bases lining up with TRBD1. The CDR3 has 18 residues. The germline V gene has CDR1 SGHTA and CDR2 FQGNSA. With 5 bases clipped from V and 0 bases from J, the junction kept 8 bases outside the gene matches. CDR3 region: CASSPPGQGFSGANVLTF. The CDR3 DNA follows: TGTGCCAGCAGCCCACCGGGACAGGGCTTCTCTGGGGCCAACGTCCTGACTTTC. The entire variable domain, with the rest obtained from reference TRBV7-2 and TRBJ2-6, is as follows: GAGVSQSPSNKVTEKGKDVELRCDPISGHTALYWYRQSLGQGLEFLIYFQGNSAPDKSGLPSDRFSAERTGGSVSTLTIQRTQQEDSAVYLCASSPPGQGFSGANVLTFGAGSRLTVL.

The gene calls are TRBV28 and TRBJ1-4; D is perhaps TRBD1 (5 bases). The CDR3 has 20 amino acids. Germline assignment: CDR1 MDHEN and CDR2 SYDVKM. Trimming cost V 1 base and J 0 bases, with 21 bases left between them. Here the CDR3 DNA reads TGTGCCAGCAGTTTATTGTCGGCAGGGAGGTTCCTAGCAACTAATGAAAAACTGTTTTTT. This sequence encodes CASSLLSAGRFLATNEKLFF. Drawing the rest from reference TRBV28 and TRBJ1-4, the complete variable domain is DVKVTQSSRYLVKRTGEKVFLECVQDMDHENMFWYRQDPGLGLRLIYFSYDVKMKEKGDIPEGYSVSREKKERFSLILESASTNQTSMYLCASSLLSAGRFLATNEKLFFGSGTQLSVL.